Listed below are T cell receptor beta chains from one sample, sequenced in a study of cytomegalovirus exposure and HLA in healthy donors. Produced via immunoSEQ multiplex PCR; TCRdb's table is partial and in-frame only. The profile shows 75,000 to 95,000 clones, roughly four fifths of them singletons. The sequencing input was PBMCs. These TCRs come from a woman in her 40s in good health and CMV-seropositive. Each CDR3 is given with its conserved first and last residue. D genes are given only for firm matches. Not all rows give a size; the values are once, few, many and, for expanded clones, a class.

J | D | size | V | DNA | CDR3
TRBJ2-3 | - | - | TRBV7-2 | TGTGCCAGCGAATCTAGAACAGATACGCAGTATTTT | CASESRTDTQYF
TRBJ1-2 | - | - | TRBV5-1 | TGCGCCAGCAGCTTAGGGGAATCGAGGGGCTACACCTTC | CASSLGESRGYTF
TRBJ1-2 | TRBD1 | - | TRBV15 | TGTGCCACCAGCAGTAAACAGGGGGCTGGCTATGGCTACACCTTC | CATSSKQGAGYGYTF
TRBJ1-1 | - | - | TRBV28 | TGTGCCAGCAGTTTACTTGACACTGAAGCTTTCTTT | CASSLLDTEAFF
TRBJ2-2 | - | - | TRBV11-3 | TGTGCCAGCAGCTTCGGAGGGGCGAGGGCGAACACCGGGGAGCTGTTTTTT | CASSFGGARANTGELFF
TRBJ2-3 | TRBD2 | - | TRBV19 | TGTGCCAGTAAAGGGGCGAGAGGACTAGCGGTCACAGATACGCAGTATTTT | CASKGARGLAVTDTQYF
TRBJ1-2 | TRBD1 | - | TRBV7-8 | TGTGCCAGCAGCCAAAGGACAGGTCCTCCCCCTAACTATGGCTACACCTTC | CASSQRTGPPPNYGYTF
TRBJ1-2 | - | - | TRBV6-5 | TGTGCCAGCAGACAGCAAGACTATGATGGCTACACCTTC | CASRQQDYDGYTF
TRBJ2-4 | - | - | TRBV9 | TGTGCCAGCAGCGTAGCAGGTTGGGACATTCAGTACTTC | CASSVAGWDIQYF
TRBJ2-2 | TRBD1 | - | TRBV10-3 | TGTGCCATCAGTCCGGGACAGGGGACAACCGGGGAGCTGTTTTTT | CAISPGQGTTGELFF
TRBJ1-4 | TRBD1 | few | TRBV6-6 | TGTGCCAGCAGTTACTTAGGGACAGGGGGCGAAAAACTGTTTTTT | CASSYLGTGGEKLFF
TRBJ1-3 | - | few | TRBV5-1 | TGCGCCAGCAGCTTGGGAGCTGGAAACACCATATATTTT | CASSLGAGNTIYF
TRBJ1-6 | - | - | TRBV14 | TGTGCCAGCAGCCAAGATCCGGTGGGGAGGTCACCCCTCCACTTT | CASSQDPVGRSPLHF
TRBJ1-6 | TRBD1 | - | TRBV4-2 | TGTGCCAGCAGCCACGGACAGGTGGGATCCTATAATTCACCCCTCCACTTT | CASSHGQVGSYNSPLHF
TRBJ2-1 | TRBD2 | - | TRBV19 | TGTGCCAGTAGTATAGATGACGCGGCGGGAGGGAACAATGAGCAGTTCTTC | CASSIDDAAGGNNEQFF
TRBJ2-1 | - | once | TRBV19 | TGTGCCAGTAGTATAGGGGGCTCCCCCTCCTACAATGAGCAGTTCTTC | CASSIGGSPSYNEQFF
TRBJ1-3 | - | - | TRBV19 | TGTGCCAGTAGTGGGCTTACTGGAAACACCATATATTTT | CASSGLTGNTIYF
TRBJ1-2 | TRBD1 | - | TRBV27 | TGTGCCAGCAGTTTATCGGGGACAGGGGGCTTTGGCTACACCTTC | CASSLSGTGGFGYTF
TRBJ2-7 | - | few | TRBV9 | TGTGCCAGCAGCGTAGAGCCGGGGTGGGACTACGAGCAGTACTTC | CASSVEPGWDYEQYF
TRBJ1-5 | - | - | TRBV19 | TGTGCCAGTAGTAGTCTCGGGGGTAGCAATCAGCCCCAGCATTTT | CASSSLGGSNQPQHF
TRBJ2-6 | - | - | TRBV2 | TGTGCCAGCAGTGAAAGGAGTGCGGGAGGGGCCAACGTCCTGACTTTC | CASSERSAGGANVLTF
TRBJ2-5 | - | - | TRBV2 | TGTGCCAGCAGTAGCACCCCTCGAGGGGAGACCCAGTACTTC | CASSSTPRGETQYF
TRBJ2-7 | - | - | TRBV6-1 | TGTGCCAGCAGTGAAGAGGCAGGTTCCACTTACGAGCAGTACTTC | CASSEEAGSTYEQYF
TRBJ1-5 | - | few | TRBV11-2 | TGTGCCAGCAGCTTAGATCTAGGACAGCCCCAGCATTTT | CASSLDLGQPQHF
TRBJ2-3 | - | - | TRBV28 | TGTGCCAGCAGTTTATTCCGTTCTAGCACAGATACGCAGTATTTT | CASSLFRSSTDTQYF
TRBJ2-7 | - | - | TRBV4-2 | TGTGCCAGCAGCTTTGACAGCTACGAGCAGTACTTC | CASSFDSYEQYF
TRBJ2-7 | TRBD1 | - | TRBV6-1 | TGTGCCAGCAGAGCTGGGACAGGGGACCGCTACGAGCAGTACTTC | CASRAGTGDRYEQYF
TRBJ1-1 | - | - | TRBV30 | TGTGCCTGGAGTCAGCCAGGGTTGCACACTGAAGCTTTCTTT | CAWSQPGLHTEAFF
TRBJ2-2 | - | - | TRBV21-1 | TGTGCCCGCATATACAGGGGGCGTCGGAGTGGTGTTCTTTCCGGGGAGCTGTTTTTT | CARIYRGRRSGVLSGELFF
TRBJ1-6 | - | - | TRBV7-2 | TGTGCCAGCAGCCCGCGGACAGCTGATAATTCACCCCTCCACTTT | CASSPRTADNSPLHF
TRBJ1-5 | - | - | TRBV7-9 | TGTGCCAGCAGCGCAACCAGGGGCGACACCCAGCATTTT | CASSATRGDTQHF
TRBJ2-1 | TRBD1 | few | TRBV12-5 | TGTGCTAGTGGTCTCGGACAGGGGGCTTCTTACAATGAGCAGTTCTTC | CASGLGQGASYNEQFF
TRBJ1-2 | TRBD1 | - | TRBV27 | TGTGCCAGCAGTTCCGGGACAGGGGTGAACCACCTTTATGGCTACACCTTC | CASSSGTGVNHLYGYTF
TRBJ2-7 | TRBD1 | - | TRBV5-1 | TGCGCCAGCAGCTTGGCACGGGACAGTAACGGCGAGCAGTACTTC | CASSLARDSNGEQYF
TRBJ2-1 | - | - | TRBV29-1 | TGCAGCGTTCGTCCGGCCTACAATGAGCAGTTCTTC | CSVRPAYNEQFF
TRBJ1-1 | - | - | TRBV19 | TGTGCCAGTAGTACCTCGACAGCCTTGCAGAACACTGAAGCTTTCTTT | CASSTSTALQNTEAFF
TRBJ2-5 | - | - | TRBV7-2 | TGTGCCAGCAGCTTTCGAGGGGGAGAGACCCAGTACTTC | CASSFRGGETQYF
TRBJ2-1 | TRBD1 | - | TRBV7-2 | TGTGCCAGCAGGTCCGGGACAGGGAGTTACAATGAGCAGTTCTTC | CASRSGTGSYNEQFF
TRBJ1-2 | - | few | TRBV9 | TGTGCCAGCGGGAGTAATTGGAATGGCTACACCTTC | CASGSNWNGYTF
TRBJ2-2 | TRBD2 | - | TRBV28 | TGTGCCAGCAGTTCCTCTAGCGGGAGGGCCCCCGGGGAGCTGTTTTTT | CASSSSSGRAPGELFF
TRBJ1-1 | - | - | TRBV7-9 | TGTGCCAGCAGCCCTCGCGTGGGGGGGATCAGGACTGAAGCTTTCTTT | CASSPRVGGIRTEAFF
TRBJ2-5 | TRBD1 | few | TRBV6-4 | TGTGCCAGCATTAAGGTTAGGGACAGCCAAGAGACCCAGTACTTC | CASIKVRDSQETQYF
TRBJ2-1 | - | - | TRBV27 | TGTGCCAGCAGTTTAGCTGGAGGGCCGGGCAATGAGCAGTTCTTC | CASSLAGGPGNEQFF
TRBJ2-7 | - | once | TRBV14 | TGTGCCAGCAGCCAAGGGAGCGGCTACGAGCAGTACTTC | CASSQGSGYEQYF
TRBJ2-7 | - | - | TRBV19 | TGTGCCAGTAGTGCCTCCAGGGGAGCCTACGAGCAGTACTTC | CASSASRGAYEQYF